This T cell receptor (beta chain) was identified in a study of PD-L1 blockade in urothelial cancer. Turning to the study itself: Patients commenced intravenous atezolizumab, 1,200 mg every 3 weeks, in the mid-2010s.

Sequencing was performed with immunoSEQ multiplex PCR; in TCRdb, only in-frame clones are kept and a portion is missing. Of approximately 100,000 clones in the sample, 70% to 90% were seen once. Each patient gave between 1 and 8 samples, pretreatment and on-treatment. The sequencing used PBMCs, collected around atezolizumab (anti-PD-L1) treatment. The receptor comes from a man aged 50-59 years with urothelial cancer.

The CDR3 bases are TGTGCCAGCAGACCCTCGGGTGGGGATACGCAGTATTTT. Encoded protein: CASRPSGGDTQYF. The chain is built from TRBV11-1 and TRBJ2-3; D unresolved. Trimming pared 6 bases from V and 6 bases from J, leaving 13 bases between. CDR3 length: 13 residues. Germline lookup yields CDR1 SGHAT and CDR2 FQDESV (reference sequence).